The next 25 T cell receptor beta chains were all read from a single sample in a study of Graves' ophthalmopathy and Graves' hyperthyroidism. The TCR beta CDR3 regions underwent amplification from RNA transcripts. An opening RT-PCR round employed HTBI primers and preceded a second-round multiplex PCR. TCRdb processed the multiplex PCR reads anew with MiXCR; each CDR3 protein has one entry. The profile shows more than 1,000,000 distinct CDR3 sequences, roughly 35% of them singletons. The sequenced material came from peripheral blood or thyroid tissue (not recorded which). These receptors came from an adult man with Graves' hyperthyroidism.

The sample holds a few counts of this clonotype. The rearrangement joins TRBV6-2 or TRBV6-3 to TRBJ2-7; D may correspond to TRBD1 or TRBD2 (5 bases each). Looked up from germline, CDR1 is MNHEY and CDR2 is SVGEGT. V lost 4 bases, J lost 6 bases, and 13 bases lay in between. The CDR3 runs to 13 residues. The CDR3 protein is CASSLSGTREQYF. Written as DNA, the CDR3 is TGTGCCAGCAGTTTGTCCGGGACGCGCGAGCAGTACTTC.

This chain uses TRBV7-6 with TRBJ1-5, with 8 nucleotides matching TRBD1. CDR1 is SGHVS, CDR2 FNYEAQ, per germline. The V gene end was trimmed by 5 bases and the J gene end by 9 bases; junction bases not matched to a gene: 18. The CDR3 runs to 17 residues. The CDR3 DNA is TGTGCCAGCAGCCCCTACCTTGGACAGGGTCCTGGATGGCCCCAGCATTTT. It yields the protein CASSPYLGQGPGWPQHF.

Concerning this clonotype itself: This may be a read error, as it is one base from a much larger clone. This rearrangement joins TRBV7-9 to TRBJ2-7; D may be TRBD1 (5 bases). V lost 4 bases, J lost 1 base, and 14 bases lay in between. The CDR3 consists of 15 residues. Germline CDR1 reads SEHNR; CDR2 reads FQNEAQ (reference sequence). CDR3 coding DNA: TGTGCCAGCAGCTCATTCAGAAGGGGATCCTACGAGCAGTACTTC. Residues: CASSSFRRGSYEQYF.

The chain has TRBV19 and TRBJ1-2, with TRBD1 as a possible D gene (6 bases). The CDR3 runs 15 residues. With 11 bases removed from V and 4 bases from J, the gap between germline ends came to 23 bases. Germline CDR1 is LNHDA and CDR2 is SQIVND (reference sequence). The CDR3 DNA is TGTGCCTGGAGGGCCAGTAACAGGGTCGGCTATGGCTACACCTTC. The encoded protein is CAWRASNRVGYGYTF.

This chain joins TRBV29-1 and TRBJ2-7; 7 bases are a match to TRBD1. Germline V CDR1 and CDR2: SQVTM, ANQGSEA. The CDR3 loop spans 14 amino acids. The CDR3 sequence is CRGYRDSTQYEQYF. In DNA form, the CDR3 reads TGCAGGGGTTATCGGGACAGCACACAGTACGAGCAGTACTTC.

In regard to this clonotype: Since a much larger clone is just one base distant, this may be a read error. The chain recombines TRBV7-9 with TRBJ2-5; a possible D gene is TRBD2 (7 bases). The CDR3 is 16 amino acids. From germline, CDR1 is SEHNR and CDR2 FQNEAQ (reference sequence). Written as DNA, the CDR3 is TGTACCAGCAGCGAGGATGGGGGGGGGCGTCGGGAGACCCAGTACTTC. Translated, it gives CTSSEDGGGRRETQYF.

This clonotype was found many times. CDR3 in amino acids: CASTRQPFTLSDSPLHF. DNA of the CDR3: TGTGCCAGTACGCGGCAACCCTTTACCCTGAGTGATTCACCCCTCCACTTT. The chain couples TRBV19 to TRBJ1-6, with D hard to call. CDR1 is LNHDA, CDR2 SQIVND, per germline (reference sequence). Trimming took off 7 bases at V and 8 bases at J, with 24 bases between the two ends. This CDR3 spans 17 amino acids.

Many counts were recorded for this clonotype. The chain uses TRBV20-1 and TRBJ2-5; the match to TRBD1 covers 7 bases. CDR3 length equals 12 residues. Germline CDR1 and CDR2: DFQATT and SNEGSKA (reference sequence). V dropped 5 bases and J dropped 5; count of bases not matched to a gene: 5. CDR3: CSASRQGETQYF. In DNA, the CDR3 is TGCAGTGCTTCCCGACAGGGCGAGACCCAGTACTTC.

Note on this clonotype: One end of the junction varies from germline; a read error may be responsible. V gene TRBV10-3 combines with J gene TRBJ2-5, with 9 bases identical to TRBD2. The length of the CDR3 is 17 residues. The germline V gene encodes CDR1 ENHRY and CDR2 SYGVKD. The CDR3 loop reads CATSDAGGPGVSETQYF. The CDR3 coding sequence is TGTGCCACCAGTGACGCGGGGGGGCCTGGGGTTTCAGAGACCCAGTACTTC.

The sample holds a few counts of this clonotype. Germline and junction disagree at one end, which may indicate a read error. This chain links TRBV7-9 with TRBJ2-5; D remains unclear. Germline V gives CDR1 SEHNR, CDR2 FQNEAQ (reference sequence). The CDR3 spans 11 residues. This chain's CDR3 is CAGSFAETQYF. The CDR3 DNA reads as TGTGCCGGCAGCTTTGCGGAGACCCAGTACTTC. The entire variable domain, with the rest obtained from reference TRBV7-9 and TRBJ2-5, is as follows: DTGVSQNPRHKITKRGQNVTFRCDPISEHNRLYWYRQTLGQGPEFLTYFQNEAQLEKSRLLSDRFSAERPKGSFSTLEIQRTEQGDSAMYLCAGSFAETQYFGPGTRLLVL.

This clonotype was counted ten times or more. This rearrangement joins TRBV29-1 to TRBJ1-1; D unresolved. The CDR3 is made up of 13 amino acids. CDR1 and CDR2 from the germline V gene are SQVTM and ANQGSEA. Trimming cost V 1 base and J 0 bases, with 6 bases left between them. As DNA, the CDR3 is TGCAGCGTTGAAGTCTACATGAACACTGAAGCTTTCTTT. Translation gives CSVEVYMNTEAFF.

This clonotype was seen many times. The J gene is TRBJ1-2, the V gene TRBV10-3; D call uncertain. The CDR3 loop spans 12 amino acids. Germline V gene data show CDR1 as ENHRY and CDR2 as SYGVKD. V lost 3 bases and J 8 bases, leaving 10 bases between the germline ends. Here the CDR3 reads CAISEGSEGYTF. In DNA, the CDR3 is TGTGCCATCAGTGAAGGTAGCGAAGGCTACACCTTC.

On this clonotype itself: As the CDR3 is not closed by the conserved phenylalanine or tryptophan, this likely results from a read error. No DNA is shown, since the ends of the CDR3 on it are uncertain; the CDR3 is the one TCRdb lists. The V gene is TRBV9, the J gene TRBJ2-2; the table's TRBD1 call for D was not verified on the DNA. Looked up from germline, CDR1 is SGDLS and CDR2 is YYNGEE. The CDR3 is 11 amino acids in total, end residues counted. CDR3 in amino acids: CASSSIRGQGV.

This clonotype was counted only a few times. The V call is TRBV30, the J call TRBJ2-7, with D possibly TRBD1 on 5 matching bases. Germline V CDR1 and CDR2: GTSNPN, SVGIG (reference sequence). The CDR3 runs to 13 residues. The V end was cut by 4 bases, the J end by 3 bases, with 13 bases between. CDR3 protein: CAWTKGLLYEQYF. The CDR3 nucleotides read TGTGCCTGGACGAAGGGGTTACTCTACGAGCAGTACTTC.

V usage is TRBV10-3 and J usage is TRBJ2-7, with D possibly being TRBD1 (7 bases). Between the trimmed V and J ends, which lost 8 bases and 5 bases, there was a span of 13 bases. The CDR3 length is 12 residues. Germline assignment: CDR1 ENHRY and CDR2 SYGVKD. CDR3 region: CAIARGDHEQYF. As DNA, the CDR3 is TGTGCCATCGCCAGGGGGGATCACGAGCAGTACTTC.

This clonotype was observed a handful of times. This chain connects TRBV19 to TRBJ2-7; 7 nucleotides match TRBD2. In germline, CDR1 is LNHDA, CDR2 SQIVND (reference sequence). Germline trimming cut 2 bases from V and 3 bases from J; bases unmatched to any gene: 7. There are 15 residues in the CDR3. CDR3 coding DNA: TGTGCCAGTAGTATAAGCCTAGCGGAGAACTACGAGCAGTACTTC. This codes for CASSISLAENYEQYF.

This clonotype showed up just once. The chain is built from TRBV7-2 and TRBJ1-5; unclear D gene. The CDR3 has 14 amino acids. Germline CDR1 reads SGHTA; CDR2 reads FQGNSA. Trimming left V 8 bases short and J 4 bases short, with 15 bases between. CDR3 DNA: TGTGCCAGCGGCTCGGTCGGGAAAAATCAGCCCCAGCATTTT. Translating it yields CASGSVGKNQPQHF.

This clonotype was counted many times. This chain links TRBV12-3 or TRBV12-4 with TRBJ2-7; D is ambiguous. The germline V and J ends were trimmed by 4 bases and 3 bases, with 7 bases remaining between them. The CDR3 sequence is 12 residues long. In DNA form, the CDR3 reads TGTGCCAGCAGTTGGGTCATCTACGAGCAGTACTTC. Residues: CASSWVIYEQYF.

This clonotype has more than one count but fewer than ten. V and J are TRBV20-1 and TRBJ2-5; perhaps D is TRBD1 or TRBD2 (6 bases each). The ends were cut back, 3 bases at V and 5 bases at J, with 13 bases in the middle. The length of the CDR3 is 13 residues. From germline, CDR1 is DFQATT and CDR2 SNEGSKA (reference sequence). The CDR3 sequence: CSARHWGAETQYF. The CDR3 nucleotides are TGCAGTGCTAGGCATTGGGGGGCGGAGACCCAGTACTTC.

In its sample, this clonotype was seen a few times. The CDR3 bases are TGTGCCAGCAGCTTGCTACAGGGGGTAGCAGTTGGAAACACCATATATTTT. Amino acid sequence: CASSLLQGVAVGNTIYF. J is TRBJ1-3 and V is TRBV7-8, with 8 bases that match TRBD1. The germline V gene encodes CDR1 SGHVS and CDR2 FQNEAQ. CDR3 length equals 17 residues. V was clipped by 3 bases and J by 3 bases; unmatched bases: 10.

In this sample, this clonotype turned up many times. This rearrangement joins TRBV6-5 to TRBJ2-5, with 11 bases aligning to TRBD1. CDR1 is MNHEY and CDR2 is SVGAGI in the germline V gene. The CDR3 loop spans 16 amino acids. The V segment lost 5 bases and the J segment 4 bases; nucleotides outside the gene matches: 9. This chain's CDR3 is CASSPWTGGLGETQYF. In DNA form, the CDR3 reads TGTGCCAGCAGTCCCTGGACAGGGGGCTTAGGAGAGACCCAGTACTTC.

This clonotype was counted a few times. This sequence joins TRBV20-1 and TRBJ2-7; no clear D gene. CDR1 DFQATT and CDR2 SNEGSKA come from the germline V gene (reference sequence). CDR3 length: 13 residues. V dropped 2 bases and J dropped 2 bases, with 10 bases sitting between them. The CDR3 nucleotides are TGCAGTGCTAGAAGAGCCTTCCCCTACGAGCAGTACTTC. Translating it yields CSARRAFPYEQYF.

This clonotype appeared many times. This chain uses TRBV7-9 with TRBJ2-5; tentatively, D is TRBD1 (6 bases). Trimming removed 3 bases at V and 0 bases at J, with 11 bases between. Germline V gene lookup returns CDR1 SEHNR and CDR2 FQNEAQ (reference sequence). The CDR3 extends over 15 amino acids. This CDR3 is CASSFGQKYQETQYF. For the CDR3, the DNA is TGTGCCAGCAGCTTCGGACAGAAATACCAAGAGACCCAGTACTTC.

This clonotype came up many times. With a much larger clone just one base away, this may be a read error. CDR3 DNA sequence: TGTGCCAGCAGACAGGGAAATTCACCCCTCCACTTT. Translating it yields CASRQGNSPLHF. The chain links TRBV27 to TRBJ1-6; a weak D match, TRBD1 (6 bases). Germline V gene lookup returns CDR1 MNHEY and CDR2 SMNVEV (reference sequence). The CDR3 contains 12 residues. Trimming took 6 bases from V and 7 from J, leaving 7 bases between them.

The chain joins TRBV20-1 to TRBJ2-5; TRBD2 is a possible D gene (5 bases). CDR3 size: 14 residues. V was pared by 6 bases and J by 3 bases, with 17 bases between. The germline gives CDR1 DFQATT, CDR2 SNEGSKA (reference sequence). The CDR3 coding sequence is TGCAGTGCCCTCCGACCAGAGGGTAAAGAGACCCAGTACTTC. Translated, it gives CSALRPEGKETQYF.